Listed below are T cell receptor beta chains from one sample, sequenced in a study of T cells in Graves' hyperthyroidism and ophthalmopathy. TCRdb re-derived calls from the multiplex PCR reads in MiXCR, one entry per CDR3 protein. The data show around 430,000 distinct CDR3 sequences, 14% to 15% seen once. The sequenced sample was blood. These receptors all come from a woman under 40 with Graves' hyperthyroidism. CDR3s include the opening cysteine and the closing phenylalanine or tryptophan. The D gene is left open where the match is weak. Expanded clones are given a class, and other clones once, few, many or no size at all.

>many|TRBD1|TRBJ2-1|TRBV7-3
CASSRTGVEQFF
TGTGCCAGCAGCCGTACAGGGGTGGAGCAGTTCTTC
>few|.|TRBJ2-6|TRBV2
CASSALRGSGANVLTF
TGTGCCAGCAGTGCCTTACGGGGCTCTGGGGCCAACGTCCTGACTTTC
>few|.|TRBJ2-7|TRBV29-1
CSFPPAWDEQYF
TGCAGCTTCCCGCCCGCCTGGGACGAGCAGTACTTC
>many|.|TRBJ2-2|TRBV7-8
CASSSRAGQAGELFF
TGTGCCAGCAGCTCTAGAGCGGGACAGGCTGGGGAGCTGTTTTTT
>many|.|TRBJ2-3|TRBV11-2
CASSGPGGTDTQYF
TGTGCCAGCAGCGGTCCAGGGGGGACAGATACGCAGTATTTT
>few|TRBD1|TRBJ1-2|TRBV28
CASSGPRTGHYGYTF
TGTGCCAGCAGTGGCCCCCGGACAGGCCATTATGGCTACACCTTC
>many|TRBD1|TRBJ2-1|TRBV18
CASSEGQGLDNEQFF
TGTGCCAGCTCAGAGGGACAGGGGCTTGACAATGAGCAGTTCTTC
>many|TRBD2|TRBJ2-2|TRBV18
CASSPSTSGTTGELFF
TGTGCCAGCTCACCGTCAACTAGCGGGACCACCGGGGAGCTGTTTTTT
>.|TRBD1|TRBJ2-5|TRBV13
CASSLGQGVQETQYF
TGTGCCAGCAGCTTGGGACAGGGGGTTCAAGAGACCCAGTACTTC
>few|.|TRBJ1-3|TRBV5-5
CASSFRHFSGNTIYF
TGTGCCAGCAGCTTTCGACACTTCTCTGGAAACACCATATATTTT
>.|.|TRBJ1-2|TRBV27
CASSEGRGLIYTF
TGTGCCAGCAGCGAAGGACGGGGTTTGATCTACACCTTC
>.|.|TRBJ1-1|TRBV5-1
CASSWGSLNMNTEAFF
TGCGCCAGCAGCTGGGGGTCTTTAAACATGAACACTGAAGCTTTCTTT
>few|.|TRBJ1-4|TRBV3-1
CASSPGHSNEKLFF
TGTGCCAGCAGCCCCGGACACTCTAATGAAAAACTGTTTTTT
>many|TRBD1|TRBJ1-1|TRBV11-1
CASSHRDRNTEAFF
TGTGCCAGCAGCCACCGGGACAGAAACACTGAAGCTTTCTTT
>many|TRBD2|TRBJ2-2|TRBV11-3
CASSFFSGVNTGELFF
TGTGCCAGCAGCTTTTTCAGCGGGGTTAACACCGGGGAGCTGTTTTTT
>few|TRBD2|TRBJ2-1|TRBV7-3
CASSKSGRVSYNEQFF
TGTGCCAGCAGCAAGAGCGGGAGGGTCTCCTACAATGAGCAGTTCTTC
>many|.|TRBJ2-3|TRBV3-1
CASSRKRLISTDTQYF
TGTGCCAGCAGCAGAAAAAGGTTAATCAGCACAGATACGCAGTATTTT
>.|.|TRBJ2-2|TRBV2
CASIGRGATGELFF
TGTGCCAGCATTGGACGGGGGGCAACCGGGGAGCTGTTTTTT
>few|TRBD2|TRBJ2-5|TRBV20-1
CSAILSGTSGSSETQYF
TGCAGTGCTATCCTCTCCGGGACTAGCGGGAGCTCAGAGACCCAGTACTTC
>many|.|TRBJ1-1|TRBV20-1
CSATSYRGESSAGPEAFF
TGCAGTGCTACGTCCTACAGAGGCGAATCCTCCGCTGGGCCTGAAGCTTTCTTT
>.|TRBD1|TRBJ2-7|TRBV7-9
CASSLEGQGVEQYF
TGTGCCAGCAGCTTAGAGGGACAGGGGGTCGAGCAGTACTTC
>many|.|TRBJ1-1|TRBV14
CASSQESRVSIGNTEAFF
TGTGCCAGCAGCCAAGAAAGTAGGGTGTCTATTGGGAACACTGAAGCTTTCTTT
>many|.|TRBJ1-5|TRBV11-2
CASSWDQDQPQHF
TGTGCCAGCAGCTGGGATCAGGATCAGCCCCAGCATTTT
>.|.|TRBJ2-2|TRBV4-2
CASSQGQTNTGELFF
TGTGCCAGCAGCCAAGGACAGACGAACACCGGGGAGCTGTTTTTT